Below, 16 T cell receptor beta chains from the same sample are listed, as sequenced in a study of T cells in Graves' hyperthyroidism and ophthalmopathy. Template material for amplifying TCR beta CDR3 regions consisted of RNA transcripts. The primer set for the first-round RT-PCR of the TCR CDR3 was HTBI. TCRdb recomputed calls from the multiplex PCR reads with MiXCR, one row per CDR3 protein. In the table there are 90,000 to 120,000 distinct CDR3 sequences, roughly 15% of which are singletons. Sequencing input: blood. Every receptor here comes from a woman between 50 and 59 years old with Graves' hyperthyroidism.

This clonotype came up many times. The V and J genes are TRBV24-1 and TRBJ1-1, with a possible D match to TRBD1 (5 bases). Trimming pared 4 bases from V and 11 bases from J, leaving 7 bases between. Germline V gene data show CDR1 as KGHDR and CDR2 as SFDVKD. There are 10 residues in the CDR3. The CDR3 DNA reads TGTGCCACCAGTGACAGGGAGGCTTTCTTT. Its translation: CATSDREAFF.

This clonotype was picked up many times. This chain uses TRBV29-1 with TRBJ2-1; 15 bases map to TRBD2. The CDR3 totals 14 residues. V was clipped by 8 bases and J by 7 bases; unmatched bases: 6. Per germline, CDR1 SQVTM and CDR2 ANQGSEA. CDR3 nucleotide sequence: TGCAGCACTTCCGGGACTAGCGGGAGGAATGAGCAGTTCTTC. It specifies CSTSGTSGRNEQFF.

The rearrangement uses TRBV11-2 and TRBJ2-7; the match to TRBD1 covers 9 bases. Germline V CDR1 and CDR2: SGHAT, FQNNGV. CDR3 length: 14 residues. Trimming removed 5 bases from V and 7 bases from J; junction bases left unmatched: 9. CDR3: CASSPEDRGGEQYV. DNA for the CDR3: TGTGCCAGCAGCCCGGAGGACAGGGGCGGGGAGCAGTACGTC.

This clonotype was seen a few times. This chain links TRBV11-1 with TRBJ2-3, with TRBD2 matching 9 bases. With V trimmed by 1 base and J by 3 bases, 5 bases remained unmatched. CDR3 length: 16 residues. Germline V gene sequence: CDR1 SGHAT, CDR2 FQDESV (reference sequence). CDR3: CASSLGSGRRTDTQYF. CDR3 coding DNA: TGTGCCAGCAGCTTAGGGAGCGGGAGGCGAACAGATACGCAGTATTTT.

The chain carries TRBV12-3 or TRBV12-4 and TRBJ2-3; perhaps TRBD2 as D (7 bases). This CDR3 comprises 17 residues. Trimming cost V 7 bases and J 4 bases, with 24 bases left between them. The CDR3 DNA reads TGTGCCAGCACCCTGACTAGCCGCGAGGGGGTTGCAGATACGCAGTATTTT. Translated, it gives CASTLTSREGVADTQYF.

The J gene is TRBJ2-1, the V gene TRBV11-2, with 9 nucleotides matching TRBD2. There are 16 residues in the CDR3. J was trimmed by 8 bases and V by 1 base; bases with no gene match: 9. Per germline, CDR1 SGHAT and CDR2 FQNNGV. Here the CDR3 DNA reads TGTGCCAGCAGCTTAGTCATGAATAGCGGGAGCTATGAGCAGTTCTTC. Its translation is CASSLVMNSGSYEQFF.

The chain uses TRBV20-1 and TRBJ2-7; 11 bases match TRBD2. Unmatched junction bases numbered 7, after V lost 3 bases and J lost 6 bases. Germline V gene sequence: CDR1 DFQATT, CDR2 SNEGSKA (reference sequence). The CDR3 totals 14 residues. CDR3 bases: TGCAGTGCTAGTTTACTAGCGGGAGCGGGCGAGCAGTACTTC. It codes for CSASLLAGAGEQYF.

A few counts support this clonotype. The rearrangement uses TRBV7-9 and TRBJ1-3, with TRBD1 as a possible D gene (5 bases). Germline-derived CDR1 and CDR2 are SEHNR and FQNEAQ (reference sequence). Trimming removed 7 bases at V and 2 bases at J, with 12 bases between. The CDR3 extends over 14 amino acids. CDR3 DNA: TGTGCCAGCATATCTACGGGACCTGGAAACACCATATATTTT. This translates into CASISTGPGNTIYF.

At least ten counts were recorded for this clonotype. The chain combines TRBV29-1 with TRBJ2-1; maybe TRBD2 (6 bases). Germline assignment: CDR1 SQVTM and CDR2 ANQGSEA. This CDR3 spans 14 amino acids. V lost 2 bases and J lost 3, with 11 bases in between. In DNA form, the CDR3 reads TGCAGCGTTGAAAGACTAGGAAACTACAATGAGCAGTTCTTC. Translated: CSVERLGNYNEQFF.

This clonotype was seen many times. This chain uses TRBV7-2 with TRBJ2-7; D is unclear. Looked up from germline, CDR1 is SGHTA and CDR2 is FQGNSA. The CDR3 runs 15 residues. V was cut by 2 bases and J by 0 bases, with 11 bases left in between. CDR3 in amino acids: CASSLQPTRSYEQYF. Here the CDR3 DNA reads TGTGCCAGCAGCTTACAACCGACCCGCTCCTACGAGCAGTACTTC.

This clonotype was seen more than once but under ten times. This chain joins TRBV29-1 and TRBJ1-5; D is undetermined. CDR3 length: 14 amino acids. CDR1 is SQVTM and CDR2 is ANQGSEA in the germline V gene. V was clipped by 4 bases and J by 8 bases, with 18 bases between them. CDR3 DNA: TGCAGCGTTGTGGCCGGGCCATCCTCAGAGCCCCAGCATTTT. Translating it yields CSVVAGPSSEPQHF.

This clonotype was counted many times. This rearrangement joins TRBV3-1 to TRBJ2-5, with D maybe TRBD2 (6 bases). This CDR3 comprises 14 residues. Germline V CDR1 and CDR2: LGHDT, YNNKEL (reference sequence). V was shortened by 7 bases and J by 2 bases, with 14 bases between the two germline ends. CDR3 residues: CASTKTGEQETQYF. CDR3 coding DNA: TGTGCCAGCACCAAAACGGGAGAGCAAGAGACCCAGTACTTC.

This clonotype was observed a few times. The chain uses TRBV6-4 and TRBJ2-1, with 14 bases identical to TRBD2. The trim removed 4 bases at V and 9 bases at J, leaving 17 bases unmatched. In germline, CDR1 is MRHNA, CDR2 SNTAGT. The CDR3 is made up of 19 amino acids. The CDR3 DNA reads as TGTGCCAGCAGTGTAAGCTCGGGACTAGCGGGAGTCGGGATAGGTGAGCAGTTCTTC. This codes for CASSVSSGLAGVGIGEQFF.

The table lists this clonotype with many counts. CDR3 in DNA: TGTGCCAGCAGTAAAACCCGGTCCCTGTTTTTT. Its translation: CASSKTRSLFF. The V and J genes are TRBV6-1 and TRBJ2-2; D is uncertain. Germline assignment: CDR1 MNHNS and CDR2 SASEGT. V lost 5 bases and J 14 bases, leaving 12 bases between the germline ends. This CDR3 region has 11 residues.

Worth noting for this clonotype: Given a much more abundant clone one base away, this may be a read error. The chain joins TRBV7-9 to TRBJ2-1; D uncertain. Germline V gene data show CDR1 as SEHNR and CDR2 as FQNEAQ (reference sequence). The CDR3 is 13 amino acids. Trimming removed 4 bases from V and 7 bases from J, with 11 bases in between. The CDR3 protein is CASSSGSWNEQFF. The DNA for the CDR3 is TGTGCCAGCAGCTCAGGTAGCTGGAATGAGCAGTTCTTC.

At least ten counts were recorded for this clonotype. J is TRBJ1-5 and V is TRBV19, with 9 bases identical to TRBD1. The germline V gene encodes CDR1 LNHDA and CDR2 SQIVND (reference sequence). V lost 7 bases, J lost 7 bases, and 8 bases stayed unmatched. There are 14 residues in the CDR3. CDR3 amino acids: CASTLGTGFQPQHF. The CDR3 nucleotides read TGTGCCAGTACCTTAGGGACAGGGTTCCAGCCCCAGCATTTT.